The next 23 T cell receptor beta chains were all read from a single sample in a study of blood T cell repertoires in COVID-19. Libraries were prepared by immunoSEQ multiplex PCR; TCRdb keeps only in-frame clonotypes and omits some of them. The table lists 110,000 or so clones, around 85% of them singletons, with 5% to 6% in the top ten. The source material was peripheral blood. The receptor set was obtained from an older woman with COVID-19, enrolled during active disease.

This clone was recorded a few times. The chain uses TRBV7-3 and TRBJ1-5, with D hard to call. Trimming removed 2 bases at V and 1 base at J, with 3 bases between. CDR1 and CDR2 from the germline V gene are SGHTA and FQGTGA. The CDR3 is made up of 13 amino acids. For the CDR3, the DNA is TGTGCCAGCAGCTTATCAAGCAATCAGCCCCAGCATTTT. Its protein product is CASSLSSNQPQHF.

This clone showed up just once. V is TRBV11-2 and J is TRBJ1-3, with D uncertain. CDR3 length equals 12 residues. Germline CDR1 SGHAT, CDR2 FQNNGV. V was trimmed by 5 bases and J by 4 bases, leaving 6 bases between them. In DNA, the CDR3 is TGTGCCAGCAGCACAAACGGAAACACCATATATTTT. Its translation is CASSTNGNTIYF.

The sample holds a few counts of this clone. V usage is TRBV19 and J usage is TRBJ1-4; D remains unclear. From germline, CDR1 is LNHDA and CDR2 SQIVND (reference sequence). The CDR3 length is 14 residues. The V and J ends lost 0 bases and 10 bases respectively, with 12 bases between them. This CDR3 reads CASSIDLTRSKLFF. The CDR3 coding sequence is TGTGCCAGTAGTATAGATCTTACGAGGTCAAAACTGTTTTTT.

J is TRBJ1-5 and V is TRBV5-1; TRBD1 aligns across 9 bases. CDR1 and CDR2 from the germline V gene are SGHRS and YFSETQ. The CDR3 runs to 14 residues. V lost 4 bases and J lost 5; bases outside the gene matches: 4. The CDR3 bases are TGCGCCAGCAGCCAGGGACAGGGCGATCAGCCCCAGCATTTT. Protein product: CASSQGQGDQPQHF.

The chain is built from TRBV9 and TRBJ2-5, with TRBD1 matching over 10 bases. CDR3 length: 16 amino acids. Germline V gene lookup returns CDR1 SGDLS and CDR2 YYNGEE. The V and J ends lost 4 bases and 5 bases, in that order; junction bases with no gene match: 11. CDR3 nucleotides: TGTGCCAGCAGCCCCCGACCGACAGGGGGCGGGGAGACCCAGTACTTC. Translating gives CASSPRPTGGGETQYF.

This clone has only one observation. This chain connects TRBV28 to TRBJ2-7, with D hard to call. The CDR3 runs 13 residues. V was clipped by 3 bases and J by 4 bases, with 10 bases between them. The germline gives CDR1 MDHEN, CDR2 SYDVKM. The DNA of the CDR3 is TGTGCCAGCAGTTTGTTAGTTTCGTACGAGCAGTACTTC. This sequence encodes CASSLLVSYEQYF.

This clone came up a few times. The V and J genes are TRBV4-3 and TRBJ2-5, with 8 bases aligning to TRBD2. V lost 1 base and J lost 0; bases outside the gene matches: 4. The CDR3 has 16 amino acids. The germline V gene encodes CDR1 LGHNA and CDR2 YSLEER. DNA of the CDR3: TGCGCCAGCAGCCAAGCATTAGCGGGATACCAAGAGACCCAGTACTTC. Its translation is CASSQALAGYQETQYF.

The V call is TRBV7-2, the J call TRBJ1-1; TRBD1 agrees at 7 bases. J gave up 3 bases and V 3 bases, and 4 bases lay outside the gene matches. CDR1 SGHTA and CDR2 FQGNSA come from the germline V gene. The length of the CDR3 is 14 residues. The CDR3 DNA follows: TGTGCCAGCAGCTTTACAGGGGTCTACACTGAAGCTTTCTTT. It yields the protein CASSFTGVYTEAFF. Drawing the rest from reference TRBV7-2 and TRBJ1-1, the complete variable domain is GAGVSQSPSNKVTEKGKDVELRCDPISGHTALYWYRQSLGQGLEFLIYFQGNSAPDKSGLPSDRFSAERTGGSVSTLTIQRTQQEDSAVYLCASSFTGVYTEAFFGQGTRLTVV.

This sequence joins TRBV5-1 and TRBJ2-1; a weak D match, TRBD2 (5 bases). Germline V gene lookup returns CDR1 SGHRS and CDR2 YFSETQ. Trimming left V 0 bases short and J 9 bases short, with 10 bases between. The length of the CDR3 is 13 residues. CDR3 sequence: CASSLEGAPEQFF. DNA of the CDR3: TGCGCCAGCAGCTTGGAGGGAGCCCCTGAGCAGTTCTTC.

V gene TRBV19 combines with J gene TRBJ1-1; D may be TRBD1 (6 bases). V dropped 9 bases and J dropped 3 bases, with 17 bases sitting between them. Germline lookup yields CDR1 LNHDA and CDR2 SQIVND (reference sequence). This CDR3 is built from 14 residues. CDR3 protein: CASRQSRGYTEAFF. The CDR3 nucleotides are TGTGCCAGCAGACAATCCAGGGGATACACTGAAGCTTTCTTT.

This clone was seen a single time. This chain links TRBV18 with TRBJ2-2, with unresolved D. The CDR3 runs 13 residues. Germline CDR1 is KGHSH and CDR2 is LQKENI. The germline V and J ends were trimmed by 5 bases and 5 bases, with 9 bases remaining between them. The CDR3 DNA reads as TGTGCCAGCTCATCCACAGAGACCGGGGAGCTGTTTTTT. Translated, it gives CASSSTETGELFF.

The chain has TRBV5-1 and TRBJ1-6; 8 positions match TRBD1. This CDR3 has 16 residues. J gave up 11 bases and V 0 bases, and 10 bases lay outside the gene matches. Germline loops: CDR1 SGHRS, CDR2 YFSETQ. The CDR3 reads CASSLAGAGGDPPLHF. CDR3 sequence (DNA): TGCGCCAGCAGCTTGGCCGGGGCAGGGGGCGACCCACCCCTCCACTTT.

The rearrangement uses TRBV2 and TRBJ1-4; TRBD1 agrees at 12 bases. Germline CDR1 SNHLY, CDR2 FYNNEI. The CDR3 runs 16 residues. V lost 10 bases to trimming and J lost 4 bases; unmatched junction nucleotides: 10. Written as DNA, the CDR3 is TGTGCCACCGTCCGGGACAGGGGGCCCCTTAATGAAAAACTGTTTTTT. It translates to CATVRDRGPLNEKLFF.

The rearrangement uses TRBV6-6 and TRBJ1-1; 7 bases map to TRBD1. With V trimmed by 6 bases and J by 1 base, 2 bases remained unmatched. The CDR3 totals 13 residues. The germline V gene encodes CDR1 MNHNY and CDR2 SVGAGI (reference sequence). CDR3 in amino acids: CASSAGGNTEAFF. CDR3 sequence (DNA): TGTGCCAGCAGCGCAGGGGGGAACACTGAAGCTTTCTTT.

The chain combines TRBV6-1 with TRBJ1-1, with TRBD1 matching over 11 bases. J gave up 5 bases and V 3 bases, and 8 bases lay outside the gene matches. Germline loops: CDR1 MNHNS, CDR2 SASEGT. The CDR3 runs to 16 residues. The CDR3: CASSDIGQGAGTEAFF. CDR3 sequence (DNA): TGTGCCAGCAGTGACATAGGACAGGGGGCCGGGACTGAAGCTTTCTTT.

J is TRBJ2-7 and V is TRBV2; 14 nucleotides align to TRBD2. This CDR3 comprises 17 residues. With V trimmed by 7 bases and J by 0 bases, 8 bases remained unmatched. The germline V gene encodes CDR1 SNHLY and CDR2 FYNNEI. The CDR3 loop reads CASTLGTSGGFSYEQYF. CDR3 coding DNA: TGTGCCAGCACCCTGGGGACTAGCGGGGGTTTCTCCTACGAGCAGTACTTC.

The CDR3 loop is CASSSGETQYF. CDR3 bases: TGTGCCAGCAGTTCGGGAGAGACCCAGTACTTC. This sequence joins TRBV12-3 or TRBV12-4 and TRBJ2-5; D not certain. The CDR3 extends over 11 amino acids. The V end was cut by 4 bases, the J end by 4 bases, with 4 bases between.

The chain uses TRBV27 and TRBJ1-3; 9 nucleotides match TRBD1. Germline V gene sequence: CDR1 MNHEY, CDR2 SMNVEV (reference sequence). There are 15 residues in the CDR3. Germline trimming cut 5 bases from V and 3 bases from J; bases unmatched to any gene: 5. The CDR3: CASSPGQGRGNTIYF. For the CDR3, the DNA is TGTGCCAGCAGTCCTGGACAGGGGCGTGGAAACACCATATATTTT.

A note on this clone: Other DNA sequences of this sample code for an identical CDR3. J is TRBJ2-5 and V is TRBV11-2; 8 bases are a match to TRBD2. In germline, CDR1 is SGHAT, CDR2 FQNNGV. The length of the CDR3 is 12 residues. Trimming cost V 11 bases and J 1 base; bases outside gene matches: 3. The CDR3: CARGGPQETQYF. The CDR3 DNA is TGTGCCCGCGGGGGGCCCCAAGAGACCCAGTACTTC.

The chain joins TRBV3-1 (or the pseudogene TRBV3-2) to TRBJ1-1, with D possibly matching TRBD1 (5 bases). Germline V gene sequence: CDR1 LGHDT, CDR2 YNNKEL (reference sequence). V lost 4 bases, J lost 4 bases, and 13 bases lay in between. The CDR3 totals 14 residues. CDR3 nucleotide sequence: TGTGCCAGCAGCCGGCCAGGGTACGGCACTGAAGCTTTCTTT. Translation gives CASSRPGYGTEAFF.

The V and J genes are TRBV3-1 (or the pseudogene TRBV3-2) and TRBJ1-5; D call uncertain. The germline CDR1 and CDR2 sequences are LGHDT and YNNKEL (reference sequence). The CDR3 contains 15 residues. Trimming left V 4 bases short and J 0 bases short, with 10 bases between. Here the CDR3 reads CASSLECHSNQPQHF. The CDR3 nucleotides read TGTGCCAGCAGCCTAGAATGTCATAGCAATCAGCCCCAGCATTTT.

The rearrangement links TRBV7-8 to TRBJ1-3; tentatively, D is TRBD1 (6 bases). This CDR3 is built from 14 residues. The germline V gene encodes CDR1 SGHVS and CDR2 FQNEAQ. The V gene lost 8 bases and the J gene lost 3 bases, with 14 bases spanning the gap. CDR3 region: CASGNRVVGNTIYF. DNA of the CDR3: TGTGCCAGCGGAAACAGGGTTGTTGGAAACACCATATATTTT.

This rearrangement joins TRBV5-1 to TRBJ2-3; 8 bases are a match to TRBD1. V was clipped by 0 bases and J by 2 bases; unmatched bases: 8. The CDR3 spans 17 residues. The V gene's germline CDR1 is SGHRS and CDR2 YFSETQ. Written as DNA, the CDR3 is TGCGCCAGCAGCTTGGAGAAAACAGGGGGGCCCACAGATACGCAGTATTTT. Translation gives CASSLEKTGGPTDTQYF.